This TCR beta chain originates from a study of regulatory T cells in long-lasting Graves disease. Time point in this sample: persistent/refractory GD, antithyroid drugs over 5 years with positive TRAb. Extracted RNA from PBMCs served as the source of the TCR library. By American Thyroid Association guidelines, Graves' disease was diagnosed in the cohort. The collection involved drawing roughly 9 milliliters of peripheral blood into EDTA tubes. This clonotype was seen repeatedly, ten times or more. Combining iRepertoire HTBI primers with Arm-PCR of CDR3 regions, the authors built TCR beta libraries. TCRdb analysed the multiplex PCR reads with MiXCR anew, one entry per CDR3 protein. The table shows 350,000 to 450,000 distinct CDR3 sequences, with around 20% occurring only once. V was shortened by 7 bases and J by 6 bases, with 25 bases between the two germline ends. The CDR3 contains 16 residues.

The chain recombines TRBV12-3 or TRBV12-4 with TRBJ2-7; D perhaps matches TRBD2 (6 bases). The material sequenced was peripheral blood mononuclear cells (PBMCs), taken when the disease was refractory, from a patient treated with antithyroid drugs. The TCR sequence derives from a female donor with Graves disease. The CDR3 region is CASTGGLGQGYSEQYF. Written as DNA, the CDR3 is TGTGCCAGCACCGGGGGATTAGGGCAGGGTTATTCCGAGCAGTACTTC.